The source of this T cell receptor beta chain is a study of naive and memory T cell subsets. Both TRBC1 and TRBC2 were covered by a beta constant-region primer of two equimolar oligonucleotides. The ligated cDNA underwent four PCR rounds using SP2 and nested alpha and beta constant-region primers. TCRdb independently ran MiXCR on the UMI-ligation and nested PCR reads; one entry per CDR3 protein. The sample carries roughly 150,000 distinct CDR3 sequences, approximately 18% recorded once. Broader study findings: A few larger clonotypes appeared in naive repertoires, especially CD8, possibly memory cells re-expressing CD45RA.

Germline V gives CDR1 SGDLS, CDR2 YYNGEE. The CDR3 is 12 residues long. V was trimmed by 3 bases and J by 8 bases, leaving 8 bases between them. This clonotype was recorded a few times. No antigen is known for it. The chain is built from TRBV9 and TRBJ2-2, with D possibly matching TRBD2 (5 bases). Sequencing was performed on naive CD8+ T cells from blood. The receptor's source is a human donor in good health. CDR3 region: CASSAEGGELFF. CDR3 sequence (DNA): TGTGCCAGCAGCGCCGAGGGAGGGGAGCTGTTTTTT.